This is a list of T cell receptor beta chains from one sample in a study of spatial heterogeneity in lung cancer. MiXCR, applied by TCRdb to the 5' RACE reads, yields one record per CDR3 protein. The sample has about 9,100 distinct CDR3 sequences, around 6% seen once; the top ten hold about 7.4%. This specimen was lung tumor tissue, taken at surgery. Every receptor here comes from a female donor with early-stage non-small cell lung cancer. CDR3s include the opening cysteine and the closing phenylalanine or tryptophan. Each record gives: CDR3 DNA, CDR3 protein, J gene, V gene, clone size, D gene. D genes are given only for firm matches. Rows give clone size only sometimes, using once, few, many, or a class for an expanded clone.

DNA: TGCAGCGCCTTTTTGCGGGGGGGCGAAGAGACCCAGTACTTC
CDR3: CSAFLRGGEETQYF
J: TRBJ2-5
V: TRBV20-1
size: few
D: TRBD2

DNA: TGTGCCAGCAGTATCTTAGCGGGAGGTACAACCTACGAGCAGTACTTC
CDR3: CASSILAGGTTYEQYF
J: TRBJ2-7
V: TRBV27
size: few
D: TRBD2

DNA: TGTGCCAGCAGCTCCCCGGGACAGGTTTTAAGGACCCAGTACTTC
CDR3: CASSSPGQVLRTQYF
J: TRBJ2-5
V: TRBV7-2
size: medium-sized
D: TRBD1

DNA: TGTGCCAGCTCACCATCCACCCCCGCTCCTGAAGCTTTCTTT
CDR3: CASSPSTPAPEAFF
J: TRBJ1-1
V: TRBV18
size: many
D: NA

DNA: TGTGCCAGCAGTTTATCGTCCATATTGAACACTGAAGCTTTCTTT
CDR3: CASSLSSILNTEAFF
J: TRBJ1-1
V: TRBV27
size: few
D: NA

DNA: TGTGCCATCAGTGAGTCGATGGCAGGAGGGTACAATGAGCAGTTCTTC
CDR3: CAISESMAGGYNEQFF
J: TRBJ2-1
V: TRBV10-3
size: many
D: NA

DNA: TGCAGCGTTGGTGGAGCAGGGGGAGGGTTGGGCGAGCAGTACTTC
CDR3: CSVGGAGGGLGEQYF
J: TRBJ2-7
V: TRBV29-1
size: many
D: NA

DNA: TGTGCCAGCAGCCCCGGGACTAGCGGCACAGATACGCAGTATTTT
CDR3: CASSPGTSGTDTQYF
J: TRBJ2-3
V: TRBV7-3
size: few
D: TRBD2

DNA: TGTGCCAGCAGTTTTTGGACAGGGGGCGCGTCCACCCTCTCTAACTATGGCTACACCTTC
CDR3: CASSFWTGGASTLSNYGYTF
J: TRBJ1-2
V: TRBV27
size: many
D: TRBD1

DNA: TGCAGTGCCAGGGGCGCGGGAGCGTCCTACAATGAGCAGTTCTTC
CDR3: CSARGAGASYNEQFF
J: TRBJ2-1
V: TRBV20-1
size: many
D: NA

DNA: TGTGCCAGCAGCCCCTGGGGGGAAAGCAATCAGCCCCAGCATTTT
CDR3: CASSPWGESNQPQHF
J: TRBJ1-5
V: TRBV9
size: once
D: NA

DNA: TGTGCCTGGAGTGGCACTGATACAGGGGCGAACACTGAAGCTTTCTTT
CDR3: CAWSGTDTGANTEAFF
J: TRBJ1-1
V: TRBV30
size: medium-sized
D: TRBD1

DNA: TGTGCCAGCAGCCGGGACAGTGAAGCTTTCTTT
CDR3: CASSRDSEAFF
J: TRBJ1-1
V: TRBV7-2
size: medium-sized
D: TRBD1

DNA: TGTGCCAGCAGCGTAGCCACGGGACAGGGGGCCGGAGAGACCCAGTACTTC
CDR3: CASSVATGQGAGETQYF
J: TRBJ2-5
V: TRBV9
size: NA
D: TRBD1

DNA: TGTGCCAGCAGTTCTACCCGGGACAGGGATCTAGCTAATGAAAAACTGTTTTTT
CDR3: CASSSTRDRDLANEKLFF
J: TRBJ1-4
V: TRBV28
size: medium-sized
D: TRBD1

DNA: TGTGCCAGCAGTTACGATTTCGGAGATACGCAGTATTTT
CDR3: CASSYDFGDTQYF
J: TRBJ2-3
V: TRBV6-6
size: many
D: NA

DNA: TGCAGTGCTAGAGACCAGGGGATCTTACCAGAAAAACTGTTTTTT
CDR3: CSARDQGILPEKLFF
J: TRBJ1-4
V: TRBV20-1
size: NA
D: NA

DNA: TGCGCCAGCAGCTCCAGTGACACCGGGGAGCTGTTTTTT
CDR3: CASSSSDTGELFF
J: TRBJ2-2
V: TRBV5-1
size: few
D: NA

DNA: TGTGCCAGCAGCGTAGTAAACGGGGAGCTGTTTTTT
CDR3: CASSVVNGELFF
J: TRBJ2-2
V: TRBV9
size: many
D: NA

DNA: TGTGCCAGCAGTTACTCGACTAGCGGGAGACTCTACGAGCAGTACTTC
CDR3: CASSYSTSGRLYEQYF
J: TRBJ2-7
V: TRBV6-5
size: medium-sized
D: TRBD2

DNA: TGTGCCAGCAGCGTAGCTGGGGTCCAGAGCAATCAGCCCCAGCATTTT
CDR3: CASSVAGVQSNQPQHF
J: TRBJ1-5
V: TRBV9
size: few
D: NA

DNA: TGTGCCAGCAGCCAAGATACCCTCCGGGGGTTCAAGAATCAGCCCCAGCATTTT
CDR3: CASSQDTLRGFKNQPQHF
J: TRBJ1-5
V: TRBV4-2
size: many
D: NA

DNA: TGCGCCAGCCATACCGAGGGGTACCACAATGAGCAGTTCTTC
CDR3: CASHTEGYHNEQFF
J: TRBJ2-1
V: TRBV5-1
size: NA
D: NA

DNA: TGTGCCAGCAGTAAAGGACTCGTCCCAGATACGCAGTATTTT
CDR3: CASSKGLVPDTQYF
J: TRBJ2-3
V: TRBV12-3/TRBV12-4
size: many
D: NA

DNA: TGCGCCAGCAGCTTGACAGGGGGCTCAAACACTGAAGCTTTCTTT
CDR3: CASSLTGGSNTEAFF
J: TRBJ1-1
V: TRBV5-1
size: once
D: TRBD1

DNA: TGTGCCAGCAGTCTAGACGGGGACAATTCACCCCTCCACTTT
CDR3: CASSLDGDNSPLHF
J: TRBJ1-6
V: TRBV28
size: large
D: NA

DNA: TGTGCCAGCAGTTACCCAGCCGCGACTGACAGGAGAAAGAACACTGAAGCTTTCTTT
CDR3: CASSYPAATDRRKNTEAFF
J: TRBJ1-1
V: TRBV28
size: NA
D: NA

DNA: TGCAGCGTTGACGGGGCAGCGGGAGGTGAAACCGGGGAGCTGTTTTTT
CDR3: CSVDGAAGGETGELFF
J: TRBJ2-2
V: TRBV29-1
size: many
D: TRBD2

DNA: TGTGCCAGCAACCCAGGTAGCGGGGGGCCGAATACGCAGTATTTT
CDR3: CASNPGSGGPNTQYF
J: TRBJ2-3
V: TRBV5-4
size: many
D: TRBD2

DNA: TGTGCCAGCAGGATCCCCAGCGGAAACTCCTACGAGCAGTACTTC
CDR3: CASRIPSGNSYEQYF
J: TRBJ2-7
V: TRBV6-2/TRBV6-3
size: many
D: NA

DNA: TGTGCCAGCAGCCGGTCGGGAGGGGATGAAAAACTGTTTTTT
CDR3: CASSRSGGDEKLFF
J: TRBJ1-4
V: TRBV7-9
size: few
D: NA

DNA: TGTGCCAGCAGCCAAGATCCTCCGGGGGACTCCCTTACTGAAGCTTTCTTT
CDR3: CASSQDPPGDSLTEAFF
J: TRBJ1-1
V: TRBV4-2
size: many
D: NA

DNA: TGTGCCACCCGAGGGCGGCCACCCCAGCCCCAGCATTTT
CDR3: CATRGRPPQPQHF
J: TRBJ1-5
V: TRBV28
size: medium-sized
D: NA

DNA: TGTGCCAGCAGTTACAGGGACACCGGGGAGCTGTTTTTT
CDR3: CASSYRDTGELFF
J: TRBJ2-2
V: TRBV6-2/TRBV6-3
size: once
D: NA

DNA: TGTGCCAGCACCCGGACTAGCGGGAGCTGGGGCACAGATACGCAGTATTTT
CDR3: CASTRTSGSWGTDTQYF
J: TRBJ2-3
V: TRBV7-2
size: many
D: TRBD2

DNA: TGTGCCAGCAGTTTATCGTTGGCAGGGAGGGAGACCCAGTACTTC
CDR3: CASSLSLAGRETQYF
J: TRBJ2-5
V: TRBV27
size: medium-sized
D: NA

DNA: TGTGCCAGCAGTTATGGGGCGTTGGGTGAAAAACTGTTTTTT
CDR3: CASSYGALGEKLFF
J: TRBJ1-4
V: TRBV6-5
size: medium-sized
D: NA

DNA: TGTGCCAGCGGGCCAGGGGATGGTTATAATTCACCCCTCCACTTT
CDR3: CASGPGDGYNSPLHF
J: TRBJ1-6
V: TRBV6-2/TRBV6-3
size: many
D: NA

DNA: TGTGCCAGCAGCTCAAGTAGCGGAGGGGTAGAGACCCAGTACTTC
CDR3: CASSSSSGGVETQYF
J: TRBJ2-5
V: TRBV7-6
size: many
D: NA

DNA: TGTGCCAGCAGCTTACGAGCGGGGGTTTTGCAAGAGACCCAGTACTTC
CDR3: CASSLRAGVLQETQYF
J: TRBJ2-5
V: TRBV11-2
size: NA
D: TRBD2

DNA: TGCAGAGCTACAAGTGGGGGTAGTAGAAACTATGGCTACACCTTC
CDR3: CRATSGGSRNYGYTF
J: TRBJ1-2
V: TRBV20-1
size: few
D: NA

DNA: TGTGCCAGCAGTTACAGCGACAGGGGTTCACCCCTCCACTTT
CDR3: CASSYSDRGSPLHF
J: TRBJ1-6
V: TRBV6-5
size: many
D: TRBD1

DNA: TGTGCCAGCAGCTTGTATGGTTCTGGCAATCAGCCCCAGCATTTT
CDR3: CASSLYGSGNQPQHF
J: TRBJ1-5
V: TRBV5-4
size: NA
D: NA

DNA: TGCAGTGCTAGAGCCCTGCAGGGGAGCTATAATTCACCCCTCCACTTT
CDR3: CSARALQGSYNSPLHF
J: TRBJ1-6
V: TRBV20-1
size: NA
D: NA

DNA: TGTGCCAGTTCGGGCTTGCTCAAGTCCGATACGCAGTATTTT
CDR3: CASSGLLKSDTQYF
J: TRBJ2-3
V: TRBV12-3/TRBV12-4
size: medium-sized
D: NA

DNA: TGTGCCAGCAGCACCGGACAGGGCTACGAGCAGTACTTC
CDR3: CASSTGQGYEQYF
J: TRBJ2-7
V: TRBV7-3
size: many
D: TRBD1

DNA: TGTGCCAGCAGTCGGGGGCCCGCGTATACGCAGTATTTT
CDR3: CASSRGPAYTQYF
J: TRBJ2-3
V: TRBV12-3/TRBV12-4
size: few
D: NA

DNA: TGCGCCAGCAGTGACCCTCAACATTACAATGAGCAGTTCTTC
CDR3: CASSDPQHYNEQFF
J: TRBJ2-1
V: TRBV10-2
size: many
D: NA

DNA: TGTGCCAGCAGTTCTGGACAGTCCTACGAGCAGTACTTC
CDR3: CASSSGQSYEQYF
J: TRBJ2-7
V: TRBV28
size: many
D: NA

DNA: TGTGCCAGCAGCGTAGTTTGGGGACTAGCGGGCCAAAGTATCCAAGAGACCCAGTACTTC
CDR3: CASSVVWGLAGQSIQETQYF
J: TRBJ2-5
V: TRBV9
size: NA
D: TRBD2

DNA: TGTGCCAGGCTACAGGGAAAATTCACTGAAGCTTTCTTT
CDR3: CARLQGKFTEAFF
J: TRBJ1-1
V: TRBV6-5
size: medium-sized
D: NA

DNA: TGTGCCAGCACCCCGGGACTAGCGGACCTTCGGCAGTTCTTC
CDR3: CASTPGLADLRQFF
J: TRBJ2-1
V: TRBV7-9
size: many
D: TRBD2